Each of the 9 T cell receptor beta chains below was sequenced from the same sample in a study of blood T cell repertoires in COVID-19. Using immunoSEQ multiplex PCR, the repertoire was profiled, and TCRdb retains in-frame clones only, with some absent. The sample carries roughly 260,000 clones, around 89% recorded once. The sequencing sample was made of peripheral blood. The receptors originated from a man in his sixties who had recovered from COVID-19.

The chain carries TRBV19 and TRBJ2-3, with 7 nucleotides matching TRBD2. Germline CDR1 and CDR2: LNHDA and SQIVND (reference sequence). This CDR3 spans 16 amino acids. Trimming removed 0 bases from V and 1 base from J; junction bases left unmatched: 4. The CDR3 reads CASSIDERGGTDTQYF. The CDR3 DNA follows: TGTGCCAGTAGTATAGACGAGCGGGGCGGCACAGATACGCAGTATTTT. Supplemented by reference TRBV19 and TRBJ2-3, the full variable domain reads DGGITQSPKYLFRKEGQNVTLSCEQNLNHDAMYWYRQDPGQGLRLIYYSQIVNDFQKGDIAEGYSVSREKKESFPLTVTSAQKNPTAFYLCASSIDERGGTDTQYFGPGTRLTVL.

This chain uses TRBV9 with TRBJ2-6; TRBD2 might be the D (5 bases). Deletions cut 2 bases from V and 1 base from J, with 7 bases between. This CDR3 spans 15 amino acids. Per germline, CDR1 SGDLS and CDR2 YYNGEE. CDR3 amino acids: CASSVGDSGANVLTF. The DNA of the CDR3 is TGTGCCAGCAGCGTCGGGGATTCTGGGGCCAACGTCCTGACTTTC.

The V gene is TRBV5-8, the J gene TRBJ2-1, with 9 bases lining up with TRBD1. The CDR3 totals 15 residues. The trim removed 1 base at V and 10 bases at J, leaving 9 bases unmatched. Germline CDR1 reads SGHTS; CDR2 reads YDEGEE. CDR3 amino acids: CASSLLRTGTGEQFF. CDR3 nucleotides: TGTGCCAGCAGCTTGTTGCGGACCGGGACAGGGGAGCAGTTCTTC.

The chain recombines TRBV19 with TRBJ2-3; TRBD2 matches at 7 bases. The ends lost 5 bases at V and 3 bases at J; junction bases unmatched: 11. Germline V gene sequence: CDR1 LNHDA, CDR2 SQIVND (reference sequence). The CDR3 sequence is 16 residues long. CDR3 coding DNA: TGTGCCAGTAGTTACCTAGCGGTCTTGGAAACAGATACGCAGTATTTT. Translating gives CASSYLAVLETDTQYF.

V usage is TRBV10-2 and J usage is TRBJ2-2, with D possibly TRBD2 on 6 matching bases. V lost 4 bases and J lost 6, with 12 bases in between. The CDR3 totals 14 residues. Germline CDR1 WSHSY, CDR2 SAAADI. The CDR3, as DNA: TGCGCCAGCAGTGTCTTGACGGGAGCCGGGGAGCTGTTTTTT. Translating it yields CASSVLTGAGELFF.

This clone was recorded a few times. The chain carries TRBV2 and TRBJ2-5; TRBD2 agrees at 8 bases. CDR3 size: 15 residues. With V trimmed by 2 bases and J by 3 bases, 5 bases remained unmatched. The germline V gene encodes CDR1 SNHLY and CDR2 FYNNEI. The CDR3 here is CASSEMRGEKETQYF. CDR3 DNA: TGTGCCAGCAGTGAAATGCGGGGGGAGAAAGAGACCCAGTACTTC.

The chain employs TRBV30 and TRBJ2-7; D not certain. This CDR3 region has 15 residues. Deletions cut 1 base from V and 2 bases from J, with 15 bases between. Germline assignment: CDR1 GTSNPN and CDR2 SVGIG (reference sequence). The DNA for the CDR3 is TGTGCCTGGAGTGCTACGAGGCGCATACCCTACGAGCAGTACTTC. Translating gives CAWSATRRIPYEQYF.

In its sample, this clone was seen once. CDR3 in amino acids: CASSPYHSYGYTF. CDR3 sequence (DNA): TGTGCCAGCAGCCCCTACCACAGCTATGGCTACACCTTC. The chain carries TRBV14 and TRBJ1-2; D unclear. In germline, CDR1 is SGHDN, CDR2 FVKESK. The CDR3 is 13 amino acids. Trimming stripped 4 bases from V and 4 bases from J, with 10 bases between.

V and J are TRBV5-4 and TRBJ1-2, with TRBD1 matching over 7 bases. Germline values: CDR1 SGHNT, CDR2 YYREEE (reference sequence). The CDR3 covers 15 residues. With 4 bases clipped from V and 4 bases from J, the junction kept 10 bases outside the gene matches. The CDR3 reads CASSVRQGLTYGYTF. As DNA, the CDR3 is TGTGCCAGCAGCGTCCGACAGGGTCTAACCTATGGCTACACCTTC.